These 20 T cell receptor beta chains originate from one sample sequenced in a study of CD8 T cells in ankylosing spondylitis. Whole-study findings and limits: A TCR beta motif of several highly homologous variants seemed to mark ankylosing spondylitis blood.

TCRdb passed the 5' RACE reads through MiXCR, listing each CDR3 protein once. This sample has about 330,000 distinct CDR3 sequences, with 6.5% to 10% found just once. The antigens for these receptors are not known. Sequenced: blood, either unsorted or a sorted T cell fraction (not recorded which). The receptors stem from a male donor with ankylosing spondylitis.

This clonotype was counted between two and nine times. This chain uses TRBV5-1 with TRBJ2-2; 12 bases line up with TRBD1. Germline assignment: CDR1 SGHRS and CDR2 YFSETQ. V gave up 4 bases and J gave up 7 bases; unmatched junction bases: 5. This CDR3 spans 15 amino acids. CDR3 sequence reads: CASSPGQGAIGELFF. The CDR3 region has the DNA TGCGCCAGCAGCCCGGGACAGGGGGCTATCGGGGAGCTGTTTTTT.

This chain connects TRBV15 to TRBJ2-1, with D hard to call. Germline CDR1 LNHNV, CDR2 YYDKDF (reference sequence). There are 12 residues in the CDR3. Trimming left V 4 bases short and J 10 bases short, with 11 bases between. DNA for the CDR3: TGTGCCACCAGCATTCTTGGTCGCGAGCAGTTCTTC. Translation: CATSILGREQFF.

V is TRBV7-9 and J is TRBJ1-1, with 7 bases lining up with TRBD1. The trim removed 3 bases at V and 0 bases at J, leaving 10 bases unmatched. CDR1 and CDR2 (germline): SEHNR, FQNEAQ (reference sequence). The length of the CDR3 is 17 residues. The CDR3 sequence is CASSFQAKGAVNTEAFF. The CDR3 DNA sequence: TGTGCCAGCAGCTTTCAAGCCAAGGGGGCAGTGAACACTGAAGCTTTCTTT.

This clonotype was picked up many times. The chain uses TRBV20-1 and TRBJ2-6, with D possibly TRBD1 on 6 matching bases. The V gene lost 3 bases and the J gene lost 0 bases, with 12 bases spanning the gap. Germline lookup yields CDR1 DFQATT and CDR2 SNEGSKA (reference sequence). The CDR3 runs to 16 residues. CDR3 sequence reads: CSASVQGYSGANVLTF. Written as DNA, the CDR3 is TGCAGTGCTAGCGTACAGGGTTACTCTGGGGCCAACGTCCTGACTTTC.

The sample holds a few counts of this clonotype. J is TRBJ2-3 and V is TRBV20-1; 11 positions match TRBD2. The CDR3 is 15 amino acids. CDR1 is DFQATT and CDR2 is SNEGSKA in the germline V gene (reference sequence). The J segment lost 2 bases and the V segment lost 4 bases, leaving 5 bases of the junction unmatched. CDR3 sequence: CSANLAGGNTDTQYF. CDR3 DNA: TGCAGTGCTAACCTAGCGGGAGGTAACACAGATACGCAGTATTTT.

This clonotype occurred many times. The chain couples TRBV29-1 to TRBJ2-1; 10 nucleotides match TRBD1. Germline CDR1 and CDR2: SQVTM and ANQGSEA. With V trimmed by 7 bases and J by 10 bases, 13 bases remained unmatched. The CDR3 extends over 14 amino acids. The CDR3 DNA sequence: TGCAGCGCCGAAGCCGGGACAGGGGCGAGAGAGCAGTTCTTC. This encodes CSAEAGTGAREQFF.

This clonotype was observed many times. This chain joins TRBV28 and TRBJ2-7, with 9 bases identical to TRBD1. After removal of 8 bases from V and 5 bases from J, the junction contained 10 bases not matched to a gene. Per germline, CDR1 MDHEN and CDR2 SYDVKM. This CDR3 has 14 residues. Here the CDR3 DNA reads TGTGCCAGCTATACCGGGACAGGGAACAACGAGCAGTACTTC. This encodes CASYTGTGNNEQYF.

This clonotype was found a few times. This sequence joins TRBV7-9 and TRBJ2-1, with D possibly TRBD2 on 5 matching bases. From germline, CDR1 is SEHNR and CDR2 FQNEAQ (reference sequence). Trimming left V 4 bases short and J 0 bases short, with 10 bases between. The CDR3 is 15 residues long. The CDR3 loop reads CASSSRESSYNEQFF. CDR3 sequence (DNA): TGTGCCAGCAGCTCCCGGGAAAGCTCCTACAATGAGCAGTTCTTC.

This clonotype was counted many times. This sequence joins TRBV12-3 or TRBV12-4 and TRBJ1-5; unclear D gene. V was trimmed by 1 base and J by 7 bases, leaving 8 bases between them. CDR3 length equals 13 residues. The DNA for the CDR3 is TGTGCCAGCAGTTTAGAAATCGAGCAGCCCCAGCATTTT. Protein product: CASSLEIEQPQHF.

This clonotype was counted only a few times. V is TRBV29-1 and J is TRBJ2-7; D unresolved. Germline V gene lookup returns CDR1 SQVTM and CDR2 ANQGSEA. This CDR3 contains 11 residues. V gave up 6 bases and J gave up 4 bases, with 10 bases separating them. The CDR3 region is CSVRDGYEQYF. CDR3 sequence (DNA): TGCAGCGTCAGAGACGGATACGAGCAGTACTTC.

V is TRBV4-3 and J is TRBJ2-1; D may be TRBD1 (5 bases). Trimming left V 0 bases short and J 3 bases short, with 12 bases between. This CDR3 has 16 amino acids. From germline, CDR1 is LGHNA and CDR2 YSLEER. CDR3: CASSQDRPQGYNEQFF. CDR3 bases: TGCGCCAGCAGCCAAGATCGCCCCCAGGGCTACAATGAGCAGTTCTTC.

V is TRBV15 and J is TRBJ2-3; TRBD2 aligns across 7 bases. The CDR3 loop spans 15 amino acids. Trimming removed 0 bases from V and 6 bases from J; junction bases left unmatched: 6. Germline V gene lookup returns CDR1 LNHNV and CDR2 YYDKDF (reference sequence). The CDR3 sequence is CATSRDLREWDTQYF. The CDR3 nucleotides are TGTGCCACCAGCAGAGATCTGCGGGAGTGGGATACGCAGTATTTT.

V usage is TRBV29-1 and J usage is TRBJ2-1, with TRBD2 identical over 9 bases. Germline V gene lookup returns CDR1 SQVTM and CDR2 ANQGSEA. The CDR3 contains 13 residues. After removal of 5 bases from V and 9 bases from J, the junction contained 8 bases not matched to a gene. CDR3 coding DNA: TGCAGCGTTTACATAGCGGGAGCGGGTGAGCAGTTCTTC. It specifies CSVYIAGAGEQFF.

The chain joins TRBV18 to TRBJ2-7; D may be TRBD1 (6 bases). The CDR3 has 14 residues. The germline CDR1 and CDR2 sequences are KGHSH and LQKENI. V lost 3 bases and J lost 5, with 14 bases in between. CDR3 residues: CASSPGQLLDEQYF. CDR3 DNA sequence: TGTGCCAGCTCACCCGGACAGCTCCTGGACGAGCAGTACTTC.

This clonotype has just a few counts. This chain connects TRBV24-1 to TRBJ2-7, with TRBD2 identical over 10 bases. The trim removed 4 bases at V and 7 bases at J, leaving 9 bases unmatched. This CDR3 is 15 amino acids long. Germline V gene sequence: CDR1 KGHDR, CDR2 SFDVKD. The CDR3 reads CATSDPGTSVGEQYF. DNA for the CDR3: TGTGCCACCAGTGACCCCGGGACTAGCGTCGGTGAGCAGTACTTC.

The chain has TRBV4-1 and TRBJ1-2, with 7 bases that match TRBD1. With 0 bases clipped from V and 4 bases from J, the junction kept 8 bases outside the gene matches. CDR3 length: 16 residues. The V gene's germline CDR1 is MGHRA and CDR2 YSYEKL. CDR3 DNA sequence: TGCGCCAGCAGCCAAGATGACGGGACAGTGGGCTATGGCTACACCTTC. Protein product: CASSQDDGTVGYGYTF.

This sequence joins TRBV20-1 and TRBJ1-3; 12 bases are shared with TRBD1. Looked up from germline, CDR1 is DFQATT and CDR2 is SNEGSKA (reference sequence). The CDR3 has 14 amino acids. The CDR3 here is CSVGQGANGNTIYF. The CDR3 nucleotides are TGCAGCGTGGGACAGGGGGCGAACGGAAACACCATATATTTT.

In this sample, this clonotype turned up a few times. The chain employs TRBV7-9 and TRBJ2-3; D uncertain. In germline, CDR1 is SEHNR, CDR2 FQNEAQ (reference sequence). The V gene lost 3 bases and the J gene lost 0 bases, with 13 bases spanning the gap. The CDR3 runs 16 residues. The CDR3 nucleotides are TGTGCCAGCAGCTTTTACCCCAGGATGAGCACAGATACGCAGTATTTT. Translating it yields CASSFYPRMSTDTQYF.

The sample holds many counts of this clonotype. The chain uses TRBV7-6 and TRBJ2-7; no reliable D call. The CDR3 length is 13 residues. Germline V gene lookup returns CDR1 SGHVS and CDR2 FNYEAQ. Trimming cost V 0 bases and J 6 bases, with 9 bases left between them. CDR3 sequence (DNA): TGTGCCAGCAGCTTAGCGGCGACAAGCGAGCAGTACTTC. Its translation: CASSLAATSEQYF. The whole variable domain, remainder taken from reference TRBV7-6 and TRBJ2-7, is GAGVSQSPRYKVTKRGQDVALRCDPISGHVSLYWYRQALGQGPEFLTYFNYEAQQDKSGLPNDRFSAERPEGSISTLTIQRTEQRDSAMYRCASSLAATSEQYFGPGTRLTVT.

The chain links TRBV5-1 to TRBJ2-7; D unresolved. CDR3 size: 13 residues. The V gene's germline CDR1 is SGHRS and CDR2 YFSETQ. The V and J ends lost 1 base and 6 bases respectively, with 11 bases between them. The CDR3 sequence is CASSLQPGGEQYF. CDR3 in DNA: TGCGCCAGCAGCTTGCAGCCCGGCGGCGAGCAGTACTTC.